Shown below are 29 T cell receptor beta chains from a single sample sequenced in a study of OX40 agonist ivuxolimab in advanced cancers. Only in-frame clones appear in the TCRdb table, and some are missing; sequencing was by immunoSEQ multiplex PCR. The top ten hold more than 9.5% of the sample, which has about 28,000 clones, roughly 79% seen once. The sample consisted of CD4+ or CD8+ T cells sorted from blood, taken in a trial of the OX40 agonist ivuxolimab. All receptors come from an adult with an advanced solid tumor such as melanoma, head and neck, liver or kidney cancer.

J is TRBJ2-2 and V is TRBV29-1; D is unclear. Germline CDR1 SQVTM, CDR2 ANQGSEA. Trimming shortened V by 6 bases and J by 1 base, and 9 bases separated the two germline ends. This CDR3 comprises 13 residues. In DNA form, the CDR3 reads TGCAGCGTAGACACACAGAACACCGGGGAGCTGTTTTTT. Translation: CSVDTQNTGELFF.

This chain joins TRBV7-9 and TRBJ2-7; D might be TRBD1 or TRBD2, each matching 5 bases. V lost 2 bases, J lost 0 bases, and 20 bases lay in between. From germline, CDR1 is SEHNR and CDR2 FQNEAQ (reference sequence). The CDR3 extends over 18 amino acids. In DNA form, the CDR3 reads TGTGCCAGCAGCTTATGGGGGATGGAAAGGGACGCCTCCTACGAGCAGTACTTC. Translated: CASSLWGMERDASYEQYF.

This rearrangement joins TRBV5-6 to TRBJ1-6, with a possible D match to TRBD1 (5 bases). The CDR3 covers 14 residues. Trimming pared 2 bases from V and 4 bases from J, leaving 7 bases between. Germline CDR1 is SGHDT and CDR2 is YYEEEE. CDR3 nucleotides: TGTGCCAGCAGCTTAGCAGGGTATAATTCACCCCTCCACTTT. It yields the protein CASSLAGYNSPLHF.

This clone was recorded only once. This chain joins TRBV9 and TRBJ2-7; D is possibly TRBD1 (6 bases). Germline-derived CDR1 and CDR2 are SGDLS and YYNGEE. The CDR3 loop spans 13 amino acids. V dropped 0 bases and J dropped 6 bases, with 10 bases sitting between them. The CDR3 reads CASSVGQVSEQYF. Written as DNA, the CDR3 is TGTGCCAGCAGCGTAGGACAGGTATCCGAGCAGTACTTC.

The rearrangement uses TRBV19 and TRBJ2-3; 7 bases are shared with TRBD2. V lost 8 bases and J lost 11; bases outside the gene matches: 4. There are 10 residues in the CDR3. The V gene's germline CDR1 is LNHDA and CDR2 SQIVND (reference sequence). DNA of the CDR3: TGTGCCAGTTTCGGGGGGAGGCAGTATTTT. Translated, it gives CASFGGRQYF.

The chain joins TRBV4-3 to TRBJ1-2; tentative D call: TRBD1 (5 bases). The CDR3 has 17 residues. Trimming pared 1 base from V and 4 bases from J, leaving 19 bases between. In germline, CDR1 is LGHNA, CDR2 YSLEER. The chain's CDR3 is CASSQGAGTSVSYGYTF. The CDR3 DNA reads as TGCGCCAGCAGCCAAGGGGCAGGGACTTCAGTTTCCTATGGCTACACCTTC.

The genes are TRBV5-4 and TRBJ1-1, with D unresolved. The CDR3 loop spans 15 amino acids. Germline CDR1 reads SGHNT; CDR2 reads YYREEE (reference sequence). The V end was cut by 0 bases, the J end by 2 bases, with 11 bases between. The CDR3 nucleotides read TGTGCCAGCAGCTTGGAACGAATGGGAAACACTGAAGCTTTCTTT. It codes for CASSLERMGNTEAFF.

The chain is built from TRBV30 and TRBJ1-5; D remains unclear. The V and J ends lost 1 base and 0 bases respectively, with 7 bases between them. The CDR3 has 14 amino acids. In germline, CDR1 is GTSNPN, CDR2 SVGIG (reference sequence). The CDR3 spells CAWSATDSNQPQHF. In nucleotides, the CDR3 is TGTGCCTGGAGTGCCACGGATAGCAATCAGCCCCAGCATTTT.

The V gene is TRBV6-5, the J gene TRBJ1-5; D is uncertain. The length of the CDR3 is 15 residues. Per germline, CDR1 MNHEY and CDR2 SVGAGI. V was clipped by 2 bases and J by 0 bases, with 8 bases between them. DNA of the CDR3: TGTGCCAGCAGTTACGGCATCGATAGCAATCAGCCCCAGCATTTT. This sequence encodes CASSYGIDSNQPQHF.

This rearrangement joins TRBV21-1 to TRBJ1-6; the D segment call TRBD1 is taken from the table without a DNA check. TRBV21-1 is flagged as a pseudogene. The CDR3 runs to 19 residues. The CDR3 region is CASSKGGTEGPPVNSPLHF. The DNA for the CDR3 is TGTGCCAGCAGCAAAGGGGGGACAGAAGGCCCCCCGGTGAATTCACCCCTCCACTTT.

The chain joins TRBV5-4 to TRBJ2-3; D remains ambiguous. CDR3 length: 20 residues. Trimming removed 0 bases from V and 9 bases from J, with 32 bases in between. Germline V gene lookup returns CDR1 SGHNT and CDR2 YYREEE (reference sequence). The CDR3 region has the DNA TGTGCCAGCAGCTTGGCCGAGGCCTCCCCCCTCTCGTACGGTAGGGAAACGCAGTATTTT. Protein: CASSLAEASPLSYGRETQYF.

V is TRBV7-9 and J is TRBJ1-1, with D perhaps matching TRBD1 (6 bases). V lost 5 bases, J lost 6 bases, and 10 bases lay in between. The length of the CDR3 is 12 residues. CDR1 is SEHNR, CDR2 FQNEAQ, per germline (reference sequence). Written as DNA, the CDR3 is TGTGCCAGCAGCAAAACAGGGCCTGAAGCTTTCTTT. This sequence encodes CASSKTGPEAFF.

J is TRBJ2-3 and V is TRBV25-1; D is unclear. CDR1 is MGHDK and CDR2 is SYGVNS in the germline V gene. V was clipped by 1 base and J by 5 bases, with 16 bases between them. This CDR3 contains 16 residues. The CDR3 spells CASSEWERTSQDTQYF. The CDR3, as DNA: TGTGCCAGCAGTGAATGGGAAAGAACGTCACAAGATACGCAGTATTTT.

This clone showed up just a few times. Distinct nucleotide sequences in the sample also encode this CDR3. The chain links TRBV5-4 to TRBJ1-4, with a possible D match to TRBD1 (5 bases). CDR3 size: 14 residues. Germline CDR1 and CDR2: SGHNT and YYREEE (reference sequence). The V end lost 0 bases, the J end lost 7 bases, and 10 bases lay between the germline ends. In nucleotides, the CDR3 is TGTGCCAGCAGCTTGGAAGGGGTCGGTGAAAAACTGTTTTTT. This translates into CASSLEGVGEKLFF.

CDR3 protein: CATSRDYFSNQPQHF. In DNA, the CDR3 is TGTGCCACCAGCAGAGATTATTTCAGCAATCAGCCCCAGCATTTT. The chain carries TRBV15 and TRBJ1-5, with D uncertain. Per the germline V gene, CDR1 is LNHNV and CDR2 is YYDKDF (reference sequence). Trimming left V 0 bases short and J 1 base short, with 7 bases between. The CDR3 covers 15 residues.

The chain employs TRBV13 and TRBJ1-1; D is perhaps TRBD1 (6 bases). V was cut by 5 bases and J by 2 bases, with 15 bases left in between. The CDR3 covers 15 residues. Germline CDR1 is PRHDT and CDR2 is FYEKMQ (reference sequence). The CDR3 bases are TGTGCCAGCAGCGCTACAGGGTATACTAACACTGAAGCTTTCTTT. Translating it yields CASSATGYTNTEAFF. The whole variable domain, filled in from reference TRBV13 and TRBJ1-1, reads AAGVIQSPRHLIKEKRETATLKCYPIPRHDTVYWYQQGPGQDPQFLISFYEKMQSDKGSIPDRFSAQQFSDYHSELNMSSLELGDSALYFCASSATGYTNTEAFFGQGTRLTVV.

The genes are TRBV5-5 and TRBJ1-1, with a weak D call TRBD1 (6 bases). With 4 bases removed from V and 0 bases from J, the gap between germline ends came to 10 bases. CDR1 and CDR2 (germline): SGHKS, YYEKEE (reference sequence). The CDR3 is 14 amino acids. CDR3: CASSLGQMNTEAFF. The CDR3 DNA reads as TGTGCCAGCAGCCTCGGACAGATGAACACTGAAGCTTTCTTT. The whole variable domain, filled in from reference TRBV5-5 and TRBJ1-1, reads DAGVTQSPTHLIKTRGQQVTLRCSPISGHKSVSWYQQVLGQGPQFIFQYYEKEERGRGNFPDRFSARQFPNYSSELNVNALLLGDSALYLCASSLGQMNTEAFFGQGTRLTVV.

The rearrangement joins TRBV6-5 to TRBJ2-1; 9 bases line up with TRBD1. Germline-derived CDR1 and CDR2 are MNHEY and SVGAGI. This CDR3 is built from 15 residues. The trim removed 2 bases at V and 9 bases at J, leaving 8 bases unmatched. CDR3: CASSYPGQGNVEQFF. CDR3 DNA sequence: TGTGCCAGCAGTTACCCCGGACAGGGGAACGTTGAGCAGTTCTTC.

The genes are TRBV5-4 and TRBJ1-6; possible D gene TRBD1, 5 bases. V lost 4 bases, J lost 7 bases, and 12 bases lay in between. The germline V gene encodes CDR1 SGHNT and CDR2 YYREEE (reference sequence). This CDR3 is built from 14 residues. The CDR3 region has the DNA TGTGCCAGCAGCCCCGATGGGGGGAATTCACCCCTCCACTTT. This encodes CASSPDGGNSPLHF.

The V gene is TRBV29-1, the J gene TRBJ2-1; D not certain. Trimming shortened V by 4 bases and J by 0 bases, and 16 bases separated the two germline ends. CDR1 is SQVTM, CDR2 ANQGSEA, per germline. The CDR3 has 16 residues. The CDR3 loop is CSVAPAPWDSYNEQFF. The CDR3 DNA reads TGCAGCGTTGCCCCGGCCCCATGGGACTCCTACAATGAGCAGTTCTTC.

On this clone itself: Other DNA sequences of this sample code for an identical CDR3. The chain is built from TRBV27 and TRBJ1-6; 7 bases agree with TRBD1. J gave up 8 bases and V 5 bases, and 9 bases lay outside the gene matches. The CDR3 is 15 amino acids. CDR1 MNHEY and CDR2 SMNVEV come from the germline V gene (reference sequence). CDR3 region: CASSLYTGADSPLHF. The CDR3 DNA sequence: TGTGCCAGCAGTCTGTATACAGGGGCTGATTCACCCCTCCACTTT.

A remark on this clone: Sequence at one end of the junction differs from germline and may be a read error. The sample has other DNA sequences that encode this CDR3 too. V gene TRBV7-2 combines with J gene TRBJ2-3, with no clear D. Germline CDR1 SGHTA, CDR2 FQGNSA. The CDR3 has 14 residues. The CDR3 here is CASSLPARTDTQYF. The DNA of the CDR3 is TGTGCCAGTAGCTTGCCAGCTAGGACAGATACGCAGTATTTT.

The V and J genes are TRBV7-6 and TRBJ2-5; no clear D. Trimming left V 5 bases short and J 5 bases short, with 15 bases between. CDR1 is SGHVS, CDR2 FNYEAQ, per germline. This CDR3 is 14 amino acids long. CDR3 in amino acids: CASSPATNWETQYF. Written as DNA, the CDR3 is TGTGCCAGCAGCCCGGCGACCAATTGGGAGACCCAGTACTTC.

The V and J genes are TRBV2 and TRBJ2-3; 10 bases line up with TRBD2. This CDR3 is built from 19 residues. J lost 0 bases, V lost 6 bases, and 15 bases had no gene match. The germline gives CDR1 SNHLY, CDR2 FYNNEI. In nucleotides, the CDR3 is TGTGCCAGCAGCCAATCACTTAGCGGGGGGCCTTATAGCACAGATACGCAGTATTTT. Translated, it gives CASSQSLSGGPYSTDTQYF.

The rearrangement links TRBV7-9 to TRBJ1-6; D uncertain. Per germline, CDR1 SEHNR and CDR2 FQNEAQ (reference sequence). This CDR3 has 16 amino acids. Between the trimmed V and J ends, which lost 1 base and 0 bases, there was a span of 7 bases. The CDR3 DNA reads TGTGCCAGCAGCTTAGACGAGGTCTCCTATAATTCACCCCTCCACTTT. This sequence encodes CASSLDEVSYNSPLHF.

The chain uses TRBV5-4 and TRBJ2-2; D perhaps matches TRBD2 (7 bases). Trimming took 5 bases from V and 2 from J, leaving 19 bases between them. CDR3 size: 17 residues. Germline assignment: CDR1 SGHNT and CDR2 YYREEE (reference sequence). CDR3 bases: TGTGCCAGCAGGCCTACTGGGGGGGCGCTTAACACCGGGGAGCTGTTTTTT. This translates into CASRPTGGALNTGELFF.

The chain employs TRBV27 and TRBJ2-7, with TRBD1 matching over 9 bases. V lost 5 bases, J lost 4 bases, and 6 bases stayed unmatched. In germline, CDR1 is MNHEY, CDR2 SMNVEV (reference sequence). The length of the CDR3 is 14 residues. CDR3: CASSPGTGIYEQYF. CDR3 DNA sequence: TGTGCCAGCAGTCCTGGGACAGGGATTTACGAGCAGTACTTC.

This clone was seen only a few times. As DNA, the CDR3 is TGTGCCAGCAGCGTTGACGGGGGGACTCCTAGCACAGATACGCAGTATTTT. The encoded protein is CASSVDGGTPSTDTQYF. V is TRBV9 and J is TRBJ2-3, with 7 bases identical to TRBD2. V shed 2 bases, J shed 0 bases, and the junction held 9 bases outside the gene matches. Germline values: CDR1 SGDLS, CDR2 YYNGEE. This CDR3 contains 17 residues. The full variable domain, completed using reference TRBV9 and TRBJ2-3, is DSGVTQTPKHLITATGQRVTLRCSPRSGDLSVYWYQQSLDQGLQFLIQYYNGEERAKGNILERFSAQQFPDLHSELNLSSLELGDSALYFCASSVDGGTPSTDTQYFGPGTRLTVL.

This clone is medium-sized (0.01 to 0.1%). The V gene is TRBV11-2, the J gene TRBJ2-7; TRBD2 is a possible D gene (6 bases). The CDR3 spans 15 residues. V was clipped by 1 base and J by 2 bases, with 12 bases between them. Germline CDR1 SGHAT, CDR2 FQNNGV. The CDR3, as DNA: TGTGCCAGCAGCTTAGGATGGGGGGATCCCTACGAGCAGTACTTC. Translated: CASSLGWGDPYEQYF.